This TCR beta chain was captured by sequencing in a study of CD8+ T cells in alopecia areata. A remark on this clone: Gene names are the mouse ones. Additional DNA sequences in this sample encode the identical CDR3.

Markers used for sorting pooled cutaneous lymph node cells were CD4, CD8alpha, NKG2D, NKG2ACE and others. The sequencing template was cDNA reverse transcribed from extracted RNA. Assay: immunoSEQ multiplex PCR; the TCRdb copy retains only in-frame clones and omits some. The repertoire consists of 250,000 or so clones, none detected only once. Source material: CD4+ T cells sorted from a lymph node. The source is a C3H/HeJ mouse with alopecia areata. The MHC haplotype of the strain is H2-k.

The covered CDR3 bases are TGTGCCAGCAGCAGACAGCACACA. Translated, it gives CASSRQHT. The complete CDR3 reads CASSRQHTEVFF. The V gene is TRBV19, the J gene TRBJ1-1; tentatively, D is TRBD1 (5 bases). The read terminates 4 residues ahead of where the CDR3 ends, so the germline J gene completes it. CDR3 length equals 12 residues. CDR1 is FNHDT and CDR2 is SITEND in the germline V gene (reference sequence). V lost 5 bases and J lost 3, with 8 bases in between.